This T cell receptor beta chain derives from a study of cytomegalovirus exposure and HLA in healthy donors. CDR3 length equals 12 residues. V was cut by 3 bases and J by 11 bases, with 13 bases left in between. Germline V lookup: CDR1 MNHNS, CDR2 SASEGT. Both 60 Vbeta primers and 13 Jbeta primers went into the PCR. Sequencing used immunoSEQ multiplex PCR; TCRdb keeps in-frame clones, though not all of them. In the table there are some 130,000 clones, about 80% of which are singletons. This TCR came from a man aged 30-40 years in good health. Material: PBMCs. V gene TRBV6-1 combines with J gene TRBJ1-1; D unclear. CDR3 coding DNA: TGTGCCAGCAGTGAGGTAACATCCAACGCTTTCTTT. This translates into CASSEVTSNAFF.